This TCR beta chain was obtained from a study of brain metastases from non-small cell lung cancer. Study-level points and caveats: Paired brain metastases and primary tumors largely shared TCR repertoires. Compared with primary tumors, brain metastases showed less T-cell infiltration. In about 60% of brain metastases, T-cell clones were expanded compared with matched primary tumors.

CDR3 size: 14 residues. Germline CDR1 reads MDHEN; CDR2 reads SYDVKM. J gave up 2 bases and V 8 bases, and 7 bases lay outside the gene matches. Concerning this clone itself: Its antigen is still unknown.

Profiling relied on immunoSEQ multiplex PCR, and the TCRdb table lists in-frame clones only, not all of them. Of under 3,000 clones in the sample, under 85% were seen once. The gene calls are TRBV28 and TRBJ2-7; 9 nucleotides agree with TRBD1. The sequenced sample consisted of primary lung tumor tissue. The TCR was taken from a donor at least 40 years old with non-small cell lung cancer. DNA for the CDR3: TGTGCCAGCCGCACGGGACAGGGTACCTACGAGCAGTACTTC. Protein: CASRTGQGTYEQYF.